This T cell receptor (beta chain) came from a study of blood T cells in healthy people across ages. Combining a sample-barcoded 5' primer with a J-beta primer mix, a second PCR ran for about 6 to 11 cycles. TCRdb reprocessed the 5' RACE reads with MiXCR, giving one entry per CDR3 protein. This table holds 780,000 or so distinct CDR3 sequences, roughly 25% found once. This clonotype was counted many times. Deletions cut 9 bases from V and 1 base from J, with 10 bases between. The CDR3 runs to 13 residues. These data also formed part of another study, on T cells of mothers and their children. That source reports: For each mother, over 9.5 million TCR beta CDR3 reads were obtained, and for each child, roughly 3.3 million.

The chain is built from TRBV12-3 or TRBV12-4 and TRBJ1-3; D might be TRBD1 (6 bases). The TCR originated in a boy between 10 and 17 years old in good health. The sequencing sample was made of blood. The CDR3 DNA is TGTGCCAGTAACAGGGAGTCTGGAAACACCATATATTTT. Translated: CASNRESGNTIYF.